A single TCR beta chain is shown here with its context. How the authors handled the data: Using reference gene primer amplification, nucleated cell counts were estimated. The repertoire was sequenced with immunoSEQ multiplex PCR; TCRdb's copy has only in-frame clones and lacks some. From that table come the V and J calls and clone size; the DNA was used to work out D and trimming. This sample has about 200,000 clones, with less than 85% found just once. The sample comes from a study of blood T cell repertoires in COVID-19. The wider study: Both acute and convalescent COVID-19 samples were obtained from the United States, Italy and Spain. PBMCs, B-cell-depleted T cells, or T cells were the source of the cDNA or gDNA that made up the material.

The V and J ends lost 4 bases and 8 bases, in that order; junction bases with no gene match: 9. Germline V lookup: CDR1 SGHRS, CDR2 YFSETQ. The CDR3 has 15 residues. This receptor was identified in a woman in her 70s with acute or convalescent COVID-19. V is TRBV5-1 and J is TRBJ1-4; 9 bases are shared with TRBD1. Sequences were obtained from peripheral blood. CDR3 region: CASSALQGAGEKLFF. The CDR3 nucleotides are TGCGCCAGCAGCGCCCTACAGGGGGCTGGAGAAAAACTGTTTTTT.